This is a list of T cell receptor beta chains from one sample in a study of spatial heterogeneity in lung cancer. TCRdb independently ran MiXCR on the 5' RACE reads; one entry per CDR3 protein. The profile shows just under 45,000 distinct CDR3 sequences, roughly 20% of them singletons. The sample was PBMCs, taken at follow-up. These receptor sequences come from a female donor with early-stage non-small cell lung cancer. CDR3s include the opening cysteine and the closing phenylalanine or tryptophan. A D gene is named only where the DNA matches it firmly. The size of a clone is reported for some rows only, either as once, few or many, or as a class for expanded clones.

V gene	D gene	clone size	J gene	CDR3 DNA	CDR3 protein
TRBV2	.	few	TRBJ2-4	TGTGCCAGCAGTGATCCGGAGCCCCCGGGTTCTCAGTACTTC	CASSDPEPPGSQYF
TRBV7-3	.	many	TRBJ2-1	TGTGCCAGCAGCCCAGCCGGACTGGACTACAATGAGCAGTTCTTC	CASSPAGLDYNEQFF
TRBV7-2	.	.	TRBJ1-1	TGTGCCAGCAGCCAACAAGGGGCCAGTGAAGCTTTCTTT	CASSQQGASEAFF
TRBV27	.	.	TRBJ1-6	TGTGCCAGCAGTTTCTTGGCGGATCAGTATAATTCACCCCTCCACTTT	CASSFLADQYNSPLHF
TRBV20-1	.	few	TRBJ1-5	TGCAGTGCTAGAGCTTGGGCGAATGGTGATCAGCCCCAGCATTTT	CSARAWANGDQPQHF
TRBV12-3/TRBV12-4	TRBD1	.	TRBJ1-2	TGTGCCAGCAGAGGGGGCCCCTATGGCTACACCTTC	CASRGGPYGYTF
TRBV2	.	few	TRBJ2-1	TGTGCCAGCAGTGACGGTACCTACAATGAGCAGTTCTTC	CASSDGTYNEQFF
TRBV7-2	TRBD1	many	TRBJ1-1	TGTGCCAGCAGCAGGAGACAGGGGCTGGCCGTGAGGGCTTTCTTT	CASSRRQGLAVRAFF
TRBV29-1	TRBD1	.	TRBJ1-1	TGCAGCGTCGCGTTGACAGGGGCGAACACTGAAGCTTTCTTT	CSVALTGANTEAFF
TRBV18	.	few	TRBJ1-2	TGTGCCAGCTCATCGGACTATGGCTACACCTTC	CASSSDYGYTF
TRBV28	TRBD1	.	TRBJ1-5	TGTGCCAGCAGGAGGACAGGGGAAGGTCAGCCCCAGCATTTT	CASRRTGEGQPQHF
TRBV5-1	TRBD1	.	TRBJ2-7	TGCGCCAGCAGCTTGGGGGACAGGGCGTACGAGCAGTACTTC	CASSLGDRAYEQYF
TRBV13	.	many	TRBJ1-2	TGTGCCAGCAGCTCTAGCTATGGCTACACCTTC	CASSSSYGYTF
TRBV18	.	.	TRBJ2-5	TGTGCCAGCTCACCGGCTAGTCGAGGAGAGACCCAGTACTTC	CASSPASRGETQYF
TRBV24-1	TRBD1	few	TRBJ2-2	TGTGCCACCGGGGACAGGGTGACCGGGGAGCTGTTTTTT	CATGDRVTGELFF
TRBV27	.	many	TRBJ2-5	TGTGCCAGCAGTAGAAGACAGAGGCCGGAGACCCAGTACTTC	CASSRRQRPETQYF
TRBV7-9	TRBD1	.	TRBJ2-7	TGTGCCAGCAGCTTACCACAGGGGTCCTCCTACGAGCAGTACTTC	CASSLPQGSSYEQYF
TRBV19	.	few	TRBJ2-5	TGTGCCAGTAGCGGTTCAGCGTCTGGGACCCAGTACTTC	CASSGSASGTQYF
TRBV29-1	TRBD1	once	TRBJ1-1	TGCAGCGTGGTTAGACAGGGGGCCAACACTGAAGCTTTCTTT	CSVVRQGANTEAFF
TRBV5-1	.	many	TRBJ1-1	TGCGCCAGCAGCTTGGTTACCGGGACATTGAACACTGAAGCTTTCTTT	CASSLVTGTLNTEAFF
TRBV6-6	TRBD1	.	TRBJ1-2	TGTGCCAGCTTAGAGGGACAGAACTATGGCTACACCTTC	CASLEGQNYGYTF
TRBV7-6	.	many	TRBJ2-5	TGTGCCAGCAGCTACGAAGGGGGGCGGGAGACCCAGTACTTC	CASSYEGGRETQYF
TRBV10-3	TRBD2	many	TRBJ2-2	TGTGCCACCCACGGGACTAGCGGGAGGAGTATGACCGGGGAGCTGTTTTTT	CATHGTSGRSMTGELFF
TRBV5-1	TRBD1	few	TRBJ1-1	TGCGCCAGCAGCTTGTTCAGGGGGGCAACGATCGGCACTGAAGCTTTCTTT	CASSLFRGATIGTEAFF
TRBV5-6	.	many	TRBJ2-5	TGTGCCAGCAGATTGTACCAAGAGACCCAGTACTTC	CASRLYQETQYF
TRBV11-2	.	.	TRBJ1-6	TGTGCCAGCAGCTTATCCATAGGGTTTGTTTCACCCCTCCACTTT	CASSLSIGFVSPLHF
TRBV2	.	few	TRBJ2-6	TGTGCCAGTTCTTCTGGGGCCAACGTCCTGACTTTC	CASSSGANVLTF
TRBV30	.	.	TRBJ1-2	TGTGCCTGGAGGCGGGGGCAGGCCAAGTATGGCTACACCTTC	CAWRRGQAKYGYTF
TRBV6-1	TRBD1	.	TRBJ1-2	TGTGCCGGCAGGGGGATTCAAGCTAACTATGGCTACACCTTC	CAGRGIQANYGYTF
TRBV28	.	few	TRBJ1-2	TGTGCCAGCACCGCTACAGGGAACTATGGCTACACCTTC	CASTATGNYGYTF
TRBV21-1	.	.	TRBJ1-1	TGTGCCAGCAGCAAAGGGGAGGGCATGAACACTGAAGCTTTCTTT	CASSKGEGMNTEAFF
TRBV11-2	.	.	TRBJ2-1	TGTGCCAGCAGCGCCCCCGGGAGCTCCTACAATGAGCAGTTCTTC	CASSAPGSSYNEQFF
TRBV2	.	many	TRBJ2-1	TGTGCCAGCCGGCCTGGTGGGGCATACAATGAGCAGTTCTTC	CASRPGGAYNEQFF
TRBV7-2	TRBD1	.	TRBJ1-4	TGTGCCAGCAGCTTAGGACAGGGCGTTTTGGAAAAACTGTTTTTT	CASSLGQGVLEKLFF
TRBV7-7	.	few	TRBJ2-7	TGTGCTAGCAGCTTCAGACAGAACTACGAGCAGTACTTC	CASSFRQNYEQYF
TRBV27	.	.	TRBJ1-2	TGTGCCAGCAGTTTATCGGGGGCGATTGAGGTACCATATGGCTACACCTTC	CASSLSGAIEVPYGYTF
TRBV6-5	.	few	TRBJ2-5	TGTGCCAGCAGTTACTCGACAGACCCCTCACGGAGGGAGACCCAGTACTTC	CASSYSTDPSRRETQYF
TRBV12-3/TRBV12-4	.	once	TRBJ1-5	TGTGCCAGCAGGAAAATAGGGCAGCCCCAGCATTTT	CASRKIGQPQHF
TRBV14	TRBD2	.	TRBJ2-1	TGTGCCAGCAGCCGTCCGGGTAGAGGACTAGCGTCAGTTGAGCAGTTCTTC	CASSRPGRGLASVEQFF
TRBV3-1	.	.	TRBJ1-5	TGTACCAGCAGCCAAAGCGGTAGGGAAAATCAGCCCCAGCATTTT	CTSSQSGRENQPQHF
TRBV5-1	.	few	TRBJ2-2	TGCGCCAGCAGCTTACTCTTCAACACCGGGGAGCTGTTTTTT	CASSLLFNTGELFF
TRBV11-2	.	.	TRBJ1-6	TGTGCCAGCAGCCCGGGTCTGACACCCCTCCACTTT	CASSPGLTPLHF
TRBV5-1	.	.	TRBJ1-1	TGCGCCAGCAGCTTGGGTCCCAGAAATGAAGCTTTCTTT	CASSLGPRNEAFF
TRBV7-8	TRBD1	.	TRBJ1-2	TGTGCCAGCAGCCAAAGACAGGGCGATGGCTACACCTTC	CASSQRQGDGYTF
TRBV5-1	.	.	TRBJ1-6	TGCGCCAGCAAGTTGGACGATAATTCACCCCTCCACTTT	CASKLDDNSPLHF
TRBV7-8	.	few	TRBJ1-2	TGTGCCAGCAGCTTGGGGTTCGGCGTCTACCGAGCTGATGGCTACACCTTC	CASSLGFGVYRADGYTF
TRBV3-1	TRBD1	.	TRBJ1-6	TGTGCCAGCAGCCGGACGGGACAGGGATCTTCACCCCTCCACTTT	CASSRTGQGSSPLHF
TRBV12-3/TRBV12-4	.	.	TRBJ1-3	TGTGCCAGCAGCGCACAGGGTTCGCCTGAAAACACCATATATTTT	CASSAQGSPENTIYF
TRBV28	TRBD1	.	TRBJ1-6	TGTGCCAGCAGTTCCCCCGGGACAGACTATTCACCCCTCCACTTT	CASSSPGTDYSPLHF